This T cell receptor beta chain comes out of a study of blood T cell repertoires in COVID-19. CDR3 length equals 15 residues. V lost 0 bases and J lost 2, with 12 bases in between. Germline V gene sequence: CDR1 SGDLS, CDR2 YYNGEE. Profiled with immunoSEQ multiplex PCR; TCRdb holds only in-frame clones, not every one. Of almost 200,000 clones listed, about nine tenths are singletons. Specimen: peripheral blood. The TCR comes from a woman between 70 and 85 years old with acute or convalescent COVID-19. This rearrangement joins TRBV9 to TRBJ2-7; a weak D match, TRBD2 (6 bases). This chain's CDR3 is CASSVGGTQPYEQYF. CDR3 DNA: TGTGCCAGCAGCGTAGGAGGGACTCAACCCTACGAGCAGTACTTC.